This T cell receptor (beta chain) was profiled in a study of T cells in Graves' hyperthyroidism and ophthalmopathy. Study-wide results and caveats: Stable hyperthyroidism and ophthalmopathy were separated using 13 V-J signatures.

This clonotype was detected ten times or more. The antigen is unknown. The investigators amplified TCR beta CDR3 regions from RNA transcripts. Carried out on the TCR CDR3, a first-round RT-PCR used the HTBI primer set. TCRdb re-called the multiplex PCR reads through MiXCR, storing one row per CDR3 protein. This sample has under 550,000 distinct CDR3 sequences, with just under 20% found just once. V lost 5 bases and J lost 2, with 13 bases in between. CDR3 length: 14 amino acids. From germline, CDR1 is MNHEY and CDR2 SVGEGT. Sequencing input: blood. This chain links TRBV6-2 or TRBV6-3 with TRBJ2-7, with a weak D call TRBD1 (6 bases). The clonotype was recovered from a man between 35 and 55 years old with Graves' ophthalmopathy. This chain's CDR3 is CASSRGGDTYEQYF. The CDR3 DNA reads TGTGCCAGCAGTCGGGGTGGGGACACCTACGAGCAGTACTTC.